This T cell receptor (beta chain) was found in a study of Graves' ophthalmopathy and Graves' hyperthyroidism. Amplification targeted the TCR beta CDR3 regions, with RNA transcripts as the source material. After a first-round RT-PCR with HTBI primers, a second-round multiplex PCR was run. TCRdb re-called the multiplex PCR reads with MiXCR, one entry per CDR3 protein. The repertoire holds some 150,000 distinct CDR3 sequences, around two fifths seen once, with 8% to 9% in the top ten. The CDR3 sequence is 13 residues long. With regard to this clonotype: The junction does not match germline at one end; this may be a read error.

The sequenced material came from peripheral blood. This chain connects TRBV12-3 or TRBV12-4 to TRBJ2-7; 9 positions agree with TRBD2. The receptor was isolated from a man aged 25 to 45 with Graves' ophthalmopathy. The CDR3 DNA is TGTGCCAGCAGATTAGCGGGAGTGTACGAGCAGTACTTC. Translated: CASRLAGVYEQYF.